This T cell receptor beta chain appears in the sequencing data of a study of cytomegalovirus exposure and HLA in healthy donors. This CDR3 has 14 amino acids. Germline CDR1 and CDR2: SGHRS and YFSETQ. V shed 3 bases, J shed 2 bases, and the junction held 4 bases outside the gene matches. The repertoire was sequenced with immunoSEQ multiplex PCR; TCRdb's copy has only in-frame clones and lacks some. The table records around 74,000 clones, 70% to 90% of them present only once. The gene calls are TRBV5-1 and TRBJ2-5; 7 bases align to TRBD1. The sequence was collected from a man aged 25 to 40 in good health and CMV-seronegative. Sequenced material: PBMCs. This CDR3 reads CASSSMGQQETQYF. In DNA form, the CDR3 reads TGCGCCAGCAGCTCGATGGGACAGCAAGAGACCCAGTACTTC.